The clone carrying this T cell receptor (beta chain) appeared many times. Antigen: not known. TCRdb passed the RACE reads through MiXCR, listing each CDR3 protein once. The table shows around 120,000 distinct CDR3 sequences, with approximately 11% occurring only once. The record originates from a study of human T cells and chemical hapten exposure. General observations from the study: Counts of TCRs expanded at PT1 correlated positively with patch test score. The number of TCRs over 1 in 1000 frequency stayed unchanged after DPC.

Germline assignment: CDR1 SGHTA and CDR2 FQGNSA. The V segment lost 3 bases and the J segment 5 bases; nucleotides outside the gene matches: 9. The CDR3 sequence is 16 residues long. Time point denoted: patch test 1, 2 weeks after DPC sensitization. Treatment defined: therapeutic diphenylcyclopropenone sensitization with weekly scalp DPC. The V call is TRBV7-2, the J call TRBJ2-3; 9 bases align to TRBD1. The source was whole blood, collected in connection with sensitization to the hapten diphenylcyclopropenone (DPC). This clonotype was obtained from a woman aged 40 to 49 with alopecia areata. Some clones in this sample may be carry-over from other donors' samples. The CDR3 loop reads CASSFQGQGGGDTQYF. For the CDR3, the DNA is TGTGCCAGCAGCTTCCAGGGACAGGGTGGAGGAGATACGCAGTATTTT.